This entry describes one T cell receptor beta chain. Its antigen is currently not known. No much larger clone exists at a distance of one base, and base qualities are not known. This sample was included in a study of blood T cell repertoires in COVID-19 (dated by TCRdb to the early 2020s). For the wider study: Collaborator samples came from the United States, Italy and Spain and covered acute and convalescent phases of COVID-19. HLA class I and class II types, where available, came from metadata supplied by the sample provider rather than from assay-based typing. The repertoires were made available in a free public database intended to serve as a resource for research on the immune response to SARS-CoV-2. The prospective study material was composed of cDNA or gDNA derived from T cells, B-cell-depleted T cells, or PBMCs. Deeply sampled blood TCRbeta repertoires from subjects exposed to, actively infected with, or recovered from COVID-19 were included in the dataset. The samples were drawn from two sources: the first 160 participants of the ongoing ImmuneRACE study, and 1,000 to 1,500 subjects contributed by 6 global collaborators. The sample metadata nearly always contained a de-identified subject ID, COVID-19 status, age in years and sex. General study outcomes and caveats: The amount of clinical and demographic metadata varied by source and participant and was provided uncurated.

TCRbeta CDR3 regions were amplified from genomic DNA by means of the immunoSEQ Assay, a bias-controlled multiplex PCR. The authors' analysis ran thus. The number of nucleated cells in each sample was estimated by amplification of reference gene primers within the assay. Sequence reads were collapsed and filtered to measure the absolute abundance of every unique TCRbeta CDR3 rearrangement. Productive Simpson clonality was computed per sample as the square root of Simpson's diversity index over productive rearrangements. What TCRdb holds here is the immuneACCESS table cut down to in-frame rearrangements. Part of the clones is not present; checked against another copy, under half of the missing clones reflect an unresolved V gene, and the others are unexplained. V, J and clone size are those of that table, while D and trimming were read from the DNA. A total of roughly 200,000 clones appear in this sample, 88% of them only once. The ten top clones hold around 1.6% of the sample.

Collaborating institutions collected whole blood in K2EDTA tubes following their own protocols. For TCRbeta analysis, collaborators shipped samples in one of three forms: frozen whole blood, isolated PBMCs, or DNA extracted from either of those sample types. The sequence was obtained from a man between 65 and 85 years old with acute or convalescent COVID-19. The sequenced sample was peripheral blood.

The CDR3 here reads CASSLDLWTSGLNEQFF. The nucleotides are TGTGCCAGCAGCTTAGATCTCTGGACTAGCGGCCTTAATGAGCAGTTCTTC. Recombination linked TRBV11-2 to TRBJ2-1, with 10 bases matching TRBD2. The germline V gene provides CDR1 SGHAT and CDR2 FQNNGV. After removal of 0 bases from V and 7 bases from J, the junction retains 9 bases not matched to a gene. The CDR3, cysteine through phenylalanine, is 17 amino acids long. CDR3 DNA is the only sequence kept; it has 51 bases, read in frame from the first base.